The clone carrying this TCR beta chain has ten or more counts. Its antigen is not known. MiXCR was run by TCRdb on the reads, yielding one entry per CDR3 protein. The table shows approximately 170,000 distinct CDR3 sequences, with approximately 15% occurring only once. The entry originates in a study of T cell repertoires in cytomegalovirus infection. About the study: Matching HLA type and CMV infection were both indicated by public TCR beta signatures.

J gave up 4 bases and V 3 bases, and 4 bases lay outside the gene matches. This CDR3 comprises 15 residues. In germline, CDR1 is SGHTA, CDR2 FQGNSA. Study findings and constraints: Frequencies of public TCR beta families were cumulated, and this identified carriers of CMV plus the relevant HLA. CMV-specific HLA-C-restricted TCR beta clonotypes dominated the ex vivo response.

This chain joins TRBV7-2 and TRBJ2-5, with 11 bases identical to TRBD2. Source material: PBMCs. The receptor's source is a human donor in good health (CMV status not recorded). Some clones in this sample may be carry-over from other donors' samples. The DNA of the CDR3 is TGTGCCAGCAGCTTTAGCGGGGGGGCGTCAGAGACCCAGTACTTC. Residues: CASSFSGGASETQYF.